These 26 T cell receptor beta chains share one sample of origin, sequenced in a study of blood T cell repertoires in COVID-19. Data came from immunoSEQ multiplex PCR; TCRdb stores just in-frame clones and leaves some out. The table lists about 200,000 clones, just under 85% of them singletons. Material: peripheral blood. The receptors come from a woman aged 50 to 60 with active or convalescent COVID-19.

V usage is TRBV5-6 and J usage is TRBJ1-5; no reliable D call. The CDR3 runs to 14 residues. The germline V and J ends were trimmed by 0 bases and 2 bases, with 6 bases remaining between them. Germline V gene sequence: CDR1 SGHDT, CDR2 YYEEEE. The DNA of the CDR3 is TGTGCCAGCAGCTTGGCTGGAGGCAATCAGCCCCAGCATTTT. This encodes CASSLAGGNQPQHF.

CDR3 in amino acids: CASSLGGLGGEQYV. Here the CDR3 DNA reads TGTGCCAGCAGCTTAGGAGGTTTGGGGGGCGAGCAGTACGTC. The chain carries TRBV7-9 and TRBJ2-7; D possibly corresponds to TRBD2 (6 bases). There are 14 residues in the CDR3. V lost 1 base and J lost 6, with 13 bases in between. Per germline, CDR1 SEHNR and CDR2 FQNEAQ (reference sequence).

CDR3: CASPDSGTSGNTIYF. In DNA, the CDR3 is TGTGCCAGCCCAGACAGTGGTACCTCTGGAAACACCATATATTTT. V usage is TRBV6-4 and J usage is TRBJ1-3, with D possibly TRBD1 on 5 matching bases. The CDR3 is made up of 15 amino acids. The germline V and J ends were trimmed by 8 bases and 0 bases, with 14 bases remaining between them. The V gene's germline CDR1 is MRHNA and CDR2 SNTAGT.

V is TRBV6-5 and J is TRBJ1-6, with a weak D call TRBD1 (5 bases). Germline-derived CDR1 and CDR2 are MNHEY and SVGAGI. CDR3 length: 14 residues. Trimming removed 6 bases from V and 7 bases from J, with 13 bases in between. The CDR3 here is CASSLGTGNSPLHF. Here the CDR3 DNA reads TGTGCCAGCAGCCTGGGGACTGGCAATTCACCCCTCCACTTT.

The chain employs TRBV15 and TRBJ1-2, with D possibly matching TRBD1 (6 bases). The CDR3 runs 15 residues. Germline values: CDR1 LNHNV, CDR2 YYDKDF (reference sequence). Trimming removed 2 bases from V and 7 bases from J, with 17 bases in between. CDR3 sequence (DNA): TGTGCCACCAGCAGAACGGACAGCCCTATGTTTGGCTACACCTTC. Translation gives CATSRTDSPMFGYTF.

CDR3 nucleotide sequence: TGCAGCGTAGAGCCCGCAGATACGCAGTATTTT. Protein: CSVEPADTQYF. This chain links TRBV29-1 with TRBJ2-3, with no clear D. With 6 bases removed from V and 4 bases from J, the gap between germline ends came to 8 bases. CDR3 size: 11 residues. Per the germline V gene, CDR1 is SQVTM and CDR2 is ANQGSEA.

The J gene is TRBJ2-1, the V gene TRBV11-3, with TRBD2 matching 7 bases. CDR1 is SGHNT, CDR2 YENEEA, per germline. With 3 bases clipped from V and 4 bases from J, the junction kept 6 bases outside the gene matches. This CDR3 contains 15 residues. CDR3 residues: CASSLGDYKYNEQFF. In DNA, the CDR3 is TGTGCCAGCAGCTTGGGGGACTACAAATACAATGAGCAGTTCTTC.

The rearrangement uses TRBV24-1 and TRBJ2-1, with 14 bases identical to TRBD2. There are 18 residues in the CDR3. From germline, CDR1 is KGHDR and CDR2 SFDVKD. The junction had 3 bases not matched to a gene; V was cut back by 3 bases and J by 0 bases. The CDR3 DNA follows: TGTGCCACCAGTGATCCCGGACTAGCGGGGGGCTCCTACAATGAGCAGTTCTTC. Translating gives CATSDPGLAGGSYNEQFF.

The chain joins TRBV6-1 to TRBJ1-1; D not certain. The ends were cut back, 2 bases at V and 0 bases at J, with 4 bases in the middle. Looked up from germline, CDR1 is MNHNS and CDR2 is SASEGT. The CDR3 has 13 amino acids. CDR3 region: CASSEHLNTEAFF. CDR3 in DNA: TGTGCCAGCAGTGAACATTTGAACACTGAAGCTTTCTTT.

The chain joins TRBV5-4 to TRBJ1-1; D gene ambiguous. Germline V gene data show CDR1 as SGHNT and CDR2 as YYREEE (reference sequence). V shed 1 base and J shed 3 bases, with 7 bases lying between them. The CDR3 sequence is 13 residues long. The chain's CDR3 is CASSLTEYTEAFF. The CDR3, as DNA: TGTGCCAGCAGCTTGACAGAGTACACTGAAGCTTTCTTT.

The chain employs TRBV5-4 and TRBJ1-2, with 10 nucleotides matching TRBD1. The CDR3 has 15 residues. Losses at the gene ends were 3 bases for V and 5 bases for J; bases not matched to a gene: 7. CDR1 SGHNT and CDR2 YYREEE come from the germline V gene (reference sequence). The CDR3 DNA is TGTGCCAGCAGCTCCCCGGGACAGGGGACGTATGGCTACACCTTC. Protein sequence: CASSSPGQGTYGYTF. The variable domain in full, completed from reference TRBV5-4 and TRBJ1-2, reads ETGVTQSPTHLIKTRGQQVTLRCSSQSGHNTVSWYQQALGQGPQFIFQYYREEENGRGNFPPRFSGLQFPNYSSELNVNALELDDSALYLCASSSPGQGTYGYTFGSGTRLTVV.

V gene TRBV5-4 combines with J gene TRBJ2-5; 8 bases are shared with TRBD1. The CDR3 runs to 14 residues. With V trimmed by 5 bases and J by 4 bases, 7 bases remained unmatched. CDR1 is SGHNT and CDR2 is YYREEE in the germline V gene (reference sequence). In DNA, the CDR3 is TGTGCCAGCAGACTGACAGGGGACGCAGAGACCCAGTACTTC. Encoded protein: CASRLTGDAETQYF.

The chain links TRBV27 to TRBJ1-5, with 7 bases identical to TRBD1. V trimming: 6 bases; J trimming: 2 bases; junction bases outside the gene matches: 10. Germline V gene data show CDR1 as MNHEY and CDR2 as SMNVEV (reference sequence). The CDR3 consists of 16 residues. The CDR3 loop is CASSLYWQGGNQPQHF. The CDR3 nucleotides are TGTGCCAGCAGCCTCTACTGGCAGGGGGGCAATCAGCCCCAGCATTTT.

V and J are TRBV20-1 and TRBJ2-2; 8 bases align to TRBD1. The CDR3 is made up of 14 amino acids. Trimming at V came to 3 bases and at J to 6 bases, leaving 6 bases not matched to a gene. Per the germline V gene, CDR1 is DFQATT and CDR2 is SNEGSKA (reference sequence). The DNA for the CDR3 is TGCAGTGCTAGTTGGCAGGGGGCGCCCGGGGAGCTGTTTTTT. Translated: CSASWQGAPGELFF.

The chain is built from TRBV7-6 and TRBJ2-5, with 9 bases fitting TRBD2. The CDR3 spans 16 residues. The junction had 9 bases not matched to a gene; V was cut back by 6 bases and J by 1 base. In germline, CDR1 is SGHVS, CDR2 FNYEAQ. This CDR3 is CASSHPGTSFQETQYF. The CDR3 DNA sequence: TGTGCCAGCAGTCACCCGGGGACTAGCTTCCAAGAGACCCAGTACTTC.

The CDR3 region has the DNA TGTGCCAGTATTCCCAGGGGAGACACCGGGGAGCTGTTTTTT. Amino acids: CASIPRGDTGELFF. This chain joins TRBV19 and TRBJ2-2; possible D gene TRBD1, 6 bases. V lost 7 bases and J 3 bases, leaving 12 bases between the germline ends. The CDR3 length is 14 residues. Germline V gene lookup returns CDR1 LNHDA and CDR2 SQIVND (reference sequence).

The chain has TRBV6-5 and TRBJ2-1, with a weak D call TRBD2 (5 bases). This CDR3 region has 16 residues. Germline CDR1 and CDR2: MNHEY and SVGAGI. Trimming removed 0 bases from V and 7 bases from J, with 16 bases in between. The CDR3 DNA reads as TGTGCCAGCAGTTACTCGAAACCCATCCCGGGGAATGAGCAGTTCTTC. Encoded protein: CASSYSKPIPGNEQFF.

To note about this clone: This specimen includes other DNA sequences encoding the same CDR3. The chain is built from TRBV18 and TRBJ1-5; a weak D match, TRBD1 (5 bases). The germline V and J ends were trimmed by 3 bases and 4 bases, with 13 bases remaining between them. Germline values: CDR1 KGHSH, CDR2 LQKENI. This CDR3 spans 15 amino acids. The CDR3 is CASSPGTGGNQPQHF. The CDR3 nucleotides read TGTGCCAGCTCACCTGGGACGGGGGGAAATCAGCCCCAGCATTTT.

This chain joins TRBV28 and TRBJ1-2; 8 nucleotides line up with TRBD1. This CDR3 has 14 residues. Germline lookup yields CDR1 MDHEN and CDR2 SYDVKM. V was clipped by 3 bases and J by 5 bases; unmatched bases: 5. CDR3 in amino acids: CASSFQGAQYGYTF. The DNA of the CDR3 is TGTGCCAGCAGTTTTCAGGGGGCTCAGTATGGCTACACCTTC.

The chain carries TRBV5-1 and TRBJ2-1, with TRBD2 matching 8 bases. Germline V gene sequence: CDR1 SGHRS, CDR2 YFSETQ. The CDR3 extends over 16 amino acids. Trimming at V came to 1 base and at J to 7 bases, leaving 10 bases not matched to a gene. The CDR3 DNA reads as TGCGCCAGCAGCTTGTCGAGCGGGAGAAGGGGGAATGAGCAGTTCTTC. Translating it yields CASSLSSGRRGNEQFF.

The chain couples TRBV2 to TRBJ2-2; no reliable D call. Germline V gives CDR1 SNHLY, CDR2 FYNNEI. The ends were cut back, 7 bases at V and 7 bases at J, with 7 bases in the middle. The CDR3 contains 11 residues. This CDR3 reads CASTPLGELFF. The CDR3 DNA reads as TGTGCCAGCACTCCCCTCGGGGAGCTGTTTTTT.

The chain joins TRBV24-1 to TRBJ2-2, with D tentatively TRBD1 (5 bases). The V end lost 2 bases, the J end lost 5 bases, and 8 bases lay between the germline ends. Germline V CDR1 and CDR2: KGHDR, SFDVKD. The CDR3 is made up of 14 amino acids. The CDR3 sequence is CATSDWQGTGELFF. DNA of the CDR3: TGTGCCACCAGTGATTGGCAGGGTACCGGGGAGCTGTTTTTT.

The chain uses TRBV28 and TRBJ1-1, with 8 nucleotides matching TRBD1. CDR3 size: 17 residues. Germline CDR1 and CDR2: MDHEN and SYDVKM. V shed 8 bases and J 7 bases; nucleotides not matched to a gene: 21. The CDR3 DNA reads TGTGCCAGCCCGCCCCACGACAGGGGCCCTTGGAATGATGAAGCTTTCTTT. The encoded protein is CASPPHDRGPWNDEAFF. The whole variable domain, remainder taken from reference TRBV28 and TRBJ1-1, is DVKVTQSSRYLVKRTGEKVFLECVQDMDHENMFWYRQDPGLGLRLIYFSYDVKMKEKGDIPEGYSVSREKKERFSLILESASTNQTSMYLCASPPHDRGPWNDEAFFGQGTRLTVV.

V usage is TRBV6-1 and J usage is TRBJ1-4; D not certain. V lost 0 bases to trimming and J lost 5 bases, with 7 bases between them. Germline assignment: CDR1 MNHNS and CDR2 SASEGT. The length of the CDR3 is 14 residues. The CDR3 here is CASSEAALNEKLFF. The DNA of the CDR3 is TGTGCCAGCAGTGAAGCAGCGCTGAATGAAAAACTGTTTTTT.

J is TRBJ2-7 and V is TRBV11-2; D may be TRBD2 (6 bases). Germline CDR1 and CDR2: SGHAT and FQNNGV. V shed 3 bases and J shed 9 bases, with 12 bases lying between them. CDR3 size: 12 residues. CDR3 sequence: CASSLQVGGQYF. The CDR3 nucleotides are TGTGCCAGCAGCTTGCAGGTGGGGGGGCAGTACTTC.

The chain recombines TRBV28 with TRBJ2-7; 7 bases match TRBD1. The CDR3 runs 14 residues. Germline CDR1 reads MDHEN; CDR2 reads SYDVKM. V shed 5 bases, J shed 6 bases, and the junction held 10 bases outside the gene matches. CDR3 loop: CASSMTGKVFEQYV. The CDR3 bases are TGTGCCAGCAGTATGACAGGGAAAGTCTTCGAGCAGTACGTC.